This T cell receptor beta chain is from a study of radiotherapy plus CTLA-4 blockade in lung cancer. Germline values: CDR1 SNHLY, CDR2 FYNNEI. The V and J ends lost 4 bases and 1 base respectively, with 10 bases between them. This CDR3 region has 14 residues. To note about this clone: Its antigen is as yet unknown.

Sequencing used immunoSEQ multiplex PCR; TCRdb keeps in-frame clones, though not all of them. The data contain 40,000 to 60,000 clones, approximately 86% of them singletons. Study outcomes and limitations: Blood TCR clones of tumor origin expanded after radiotherapy plus ipilimumab.

The sequenced sample was peripheral blood, obtained from a patient treated with radiotherapy plus ipilimumab. The chain combines TRBV2 with TRBJ1-1; D is unclear. This sequence was found in a human donor with non-small cell lung cancer that progressed on radiotherapy plus ipilimumab. Some clones in this sample may be carry-over from other donors' samples. In DNA form, the CDR3 reads TGTGCCAGCAGTGTGGCCGAGGGGAACACTGAAGCTTTCTTT. Translating gives CASSVAEGNTEAFF.